This record concerns one T cell receptor (beta chain) sequence. Its antigen is still unknown. Samples came from healthy bone marrow donors. These data originate in a study of cytomegalovirus exposure and HLA in healthy donors. General observations from the study: A reported reduction in N-insertions relative to the approximately 640-donor mean was seen in an Asian-associated ancestry cluster in a later analysis. As a later analysis revealed, the rate of TCR association differed by HLA locus, with DRB1 most and HLA-C fewest. The study carried out a later analysis of TCR beta sequences. It associated roughly 17,000 of them with specific HLA alleles at a false discovery rate of 0.05.

Germline V gene lookup returns CDR1 MNHNS and CDR2 SASEGT. The CDR3 is made up of 18 amino acids. V lost 2 bases and J 7 bases, leaving 24 bases between the germline ends. PCR involved 60 Vbeta and 13 Jbeta primers. The data were produced by immunoSEQ multiplex PCR, yet TCRdb's version contains in-frame clones alone and is incomplete. This sample contains roughly 120,000 clones. The source material was PBMCs. The chain uses TRBV6-1 and TRBJ1-5; D may be TRBD1 (5 bases). The sequence derives from a man aged 25-45 years in good health and CMV-seronegative. CDR3 sequence (DNA): TGTGCCAGCAGTGAAACGAACAGACAGCCATCATTCCTCCAGCCCCAGCATTTT. It codes for CASSETNRQPSFLQPQHF.